This passage covers 7 T cell receptor beta chains from one sample sequenced in a study of spatial heterogeneity in lung cancer. Study-level points and caveats: Mutation tallies in tumors tracked expanded intratumoral alpha and beta TCR counts.

TCRdb re-analysed the 5' RACE reads in MiXCR, keeping a single row per CDR3 protein. The data contain under 6,000 distinct CDR3 sequences, less than 9.5% of them singletons. As to time point: sample taken at primary tumor resection. No antigen has been assigned to these receptors. The specimen comprised lung tumor tissue, sampled at surgery. These receptors came from a male donor with early-stage non-small cell lung cancer.

This clonotype was picked up many times. V is TRBV7-9 and J is TRBJ2-5, with 10 bases fitting TRBD2. Germline V gives CDR1 SEHNR, CDR2 FQNEAQ (reference sequence). The V segment lost 4 bases and the J segment 5 bases; nucleotides outside the gene matches: 13. The length of the CDR3 is 17 residues. CDR3: CASSSTSSGSTRETQYF. The CDR3 nucleotides read TGTGCCAGCAGCTCGACTTCTAGCGGGAGTACCCGGGAGACCCAGTACTTC.

This clonotype was counted between two and nine times. The chain links TRBV29-1 to TRBJ2-1, with 9 bases identical to TRBD1. The J segment lost 0 bases and the V segment lost 3 bases, leaving 12 bases of the junction unmatched. This CDR3 spans 18 amino acids. CDR1 is SQVTM and CDR2 is ANQGSEA in the germline V gene. In nucleotides, the CDR3 is TGCAGCGTTGAGGACAGGGGTACTAGCGTAAGCTCCTACAATGAGCAGTTCTTC. Amino acids: CSVEDRGTSVSSYNEQFF.

The V gene is TRBV5-1, the J gene TRBJ1-2; D gene unclear. Germline CDR1 SGHRS, CDR2 YFSETQ. This CDR3 is built from 13 residues. The ends were cut back, 2 bases at V and 2 bases at J, with 7 bases in the middle. CDR3 nucleotides: TGCGCCAGCAGCTTATCCCTAAACTATGGCTACACCTTC. Translating it yields CASSLSLNYGYTF.

This clonotype was detected many times. The chain uses TRBV6-2 or TRBV6-3 and TRBJ1-5; weak D call: TRBD1 (5 bases). This CDR3 has 17 residues. From germline, CDR1 is MNHEY and CDR2 SVGEGT. Trimming cost V 2 bases and J 2 bases, with 16 bases left between them. The CDR3, as DNA: TGTGCCAGCAGTTACGAGGGGTTGGACGCAGGCAATCAGCCCCAGCATTTT. It specifies CASSYEGLDAGNQPQHF.

This chain links TRBV7-9 with TRBJ1-1; TRBD1 aligns across 8 bases. Germline V gives CDR1 SEHNR, CDR2 FQNEAQ (reference sequence). Trimming removed 1 base from V and 0 bases from J; junction bases left unmatched: 4. This CDR3 spans 16 amino acids. As DNA, the CDR3 is TGTGCCAGCAGCTTAGGGGCAGGGGGCCTGAACACTGAAGCTTTCTTT. This sequence encodes CASSLGAGGLNTEAFF.

Many counts were recorded for this clonotype. The V and J genes are TRBV27 and TRBJ1-3; tentative D call: TRBD1 (5 bases). The V end was cut by 4 bases, the J end by 0 bases, with 7 bases between. The CDR3 is 14 amino acids. CDR1 is MNHEY and CDR2 is SMNVEV in the germline V gene (reference sequence). CDR3 region: CASSSGFSGNTIYF. The CDR3 region has the DNA TGTGCCAGCAGTTCAGGGTTCTCTGGAAACACCATATATTTT.

By share, this clonotype counts as medium-sized. This chain links TRBV6-5 with TRBJ2-5, with D hard to call. The CDR3 totals 15 residues. V was shortened by 0 bases and J by 2 bases, with 10 bases between the two germline ends. The germline V gene encodes CDR1 MNHEY and CDR2 SVGAGI. CDR3 nucleotide sequence: TGTGCCAGCAGTTACTCTAAACGGCAGCAAGAGACCCAGTACTTC. Translating it yields CASSYSKRQQETQYF.